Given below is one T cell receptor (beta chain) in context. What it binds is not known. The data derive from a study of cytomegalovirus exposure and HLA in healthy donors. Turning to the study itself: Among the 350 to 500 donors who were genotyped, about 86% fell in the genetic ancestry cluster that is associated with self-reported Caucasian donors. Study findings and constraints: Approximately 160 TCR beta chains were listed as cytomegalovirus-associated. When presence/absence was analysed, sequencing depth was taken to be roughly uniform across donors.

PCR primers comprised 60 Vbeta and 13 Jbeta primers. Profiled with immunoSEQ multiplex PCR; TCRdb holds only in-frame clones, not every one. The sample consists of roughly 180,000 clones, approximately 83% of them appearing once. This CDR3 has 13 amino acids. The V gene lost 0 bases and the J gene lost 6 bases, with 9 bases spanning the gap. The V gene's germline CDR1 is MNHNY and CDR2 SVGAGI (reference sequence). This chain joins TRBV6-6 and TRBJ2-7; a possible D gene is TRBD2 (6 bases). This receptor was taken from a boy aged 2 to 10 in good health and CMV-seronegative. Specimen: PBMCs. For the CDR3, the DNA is TGTGCCAGCAGTTACTCGGAGGGGCGCGAGCAGTACGTC. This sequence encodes CASSYSEGREQYV.